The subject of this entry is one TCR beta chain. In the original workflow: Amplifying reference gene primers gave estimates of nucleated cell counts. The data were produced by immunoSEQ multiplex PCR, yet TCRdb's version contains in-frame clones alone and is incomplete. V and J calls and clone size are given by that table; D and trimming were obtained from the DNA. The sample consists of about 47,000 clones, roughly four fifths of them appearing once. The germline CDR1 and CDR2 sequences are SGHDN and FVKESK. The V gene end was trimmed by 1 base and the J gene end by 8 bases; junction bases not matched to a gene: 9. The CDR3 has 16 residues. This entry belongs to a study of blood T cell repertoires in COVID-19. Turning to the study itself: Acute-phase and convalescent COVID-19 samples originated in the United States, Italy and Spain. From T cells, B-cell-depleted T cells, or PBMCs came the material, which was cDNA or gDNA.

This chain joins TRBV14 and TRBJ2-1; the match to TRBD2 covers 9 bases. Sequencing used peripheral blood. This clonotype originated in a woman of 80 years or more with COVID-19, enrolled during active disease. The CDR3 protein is CASSQGSGSPVDEQFF. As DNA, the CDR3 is TGTGCCAGCAGCCAAGGTAGCGGGAGCCCCGTGGATGAGCAGTTCTTC.